This record looks at one TCR beta chain sequence and its context. Its antigen is not known. This sample was included in a study of blood T cells in healthy people across ages. General study results and limits: Investigators viewed diversity estimates from one million T cells as underestimates, the study reported.

Then a second PCR, running roughly 7 to 11 cycles, was carried out with a sample-barcoded 5' primer and a J-beta primer mix. All cDNA molecules were each tagged by a template-switch adaptor with 12 random nucleotides. TCRdb used MiXCR to reprocess the 5' RACE reads, holding one entry per CDR3 protein. The sample lists fewer than 2 million distinct CDR3 sequences; approximately 40% were seen once. V lost 0 bases to trimming and J lost 1 base, with 11 bases between them. The CDR3 spans 15 residues. The germline CDR1 and CDR2 sequences are SGDLS and YYNGEE. This chain joins TRBV9 and TRBJ2-7; tentative D call: TRBD1 (6 bases). The TCR originated in a human donor in good health. The sequencing sample was made of blood. CDR3 sequence: CASSVGWDKSYEQYF. DNA for the CDR3: TGTGCCAGCAGCGTAGGGTGGGACAAATCCTACGAGCAGTACTTC.